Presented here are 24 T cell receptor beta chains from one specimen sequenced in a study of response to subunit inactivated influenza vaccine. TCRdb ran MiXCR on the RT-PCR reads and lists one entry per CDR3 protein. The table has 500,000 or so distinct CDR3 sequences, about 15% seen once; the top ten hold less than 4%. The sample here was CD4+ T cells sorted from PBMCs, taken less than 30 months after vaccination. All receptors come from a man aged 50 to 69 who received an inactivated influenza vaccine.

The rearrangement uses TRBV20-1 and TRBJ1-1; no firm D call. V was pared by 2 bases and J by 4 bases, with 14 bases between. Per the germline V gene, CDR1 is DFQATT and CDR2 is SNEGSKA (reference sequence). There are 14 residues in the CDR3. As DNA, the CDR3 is TGCAGTGCTAGACGTCAGAGCCGAACCACTGAAGCTTTCTTT. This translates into CSARRQSRTTEAFF.

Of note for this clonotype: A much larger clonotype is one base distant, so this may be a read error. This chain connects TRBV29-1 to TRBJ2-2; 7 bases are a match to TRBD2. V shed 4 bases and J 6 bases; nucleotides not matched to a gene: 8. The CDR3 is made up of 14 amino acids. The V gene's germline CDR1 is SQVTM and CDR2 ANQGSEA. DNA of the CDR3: TGCAGCGTTGCGGCGGGAGTCGGAGCCGGGGAGCTGTTTTTT. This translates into CSVAAGVGAGELFF.

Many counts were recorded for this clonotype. CDR3 loop: CATSDLYGYGYTF. The CDR3, as DNA: TGTGCCACCAGTGATTTGTACGGGTATGGCTACACCTTC. The chain has TRBV24-1 and TRBJ1-2; D unclear. The germline V gene encodes CDR1 KGHDR and CDR2 SFDVKD. The length of the CDR3 is 13 residues. V lost 0 bases, J lost 5 bases, and 6 bases lay in between.

CDR3 DNA: TGCAGTGCTAGGGGTACCGGGAGCTCCTACGAGCAGTACTTC. This translates into CSARGTGSSYEQYF. The chain employs TRBV20-1 and TRBJ2-7; possibly TRBD2 for D (6 bases). Trimming took off 3 bases at V and 0 bases at J, with 12 bases between the two ends. The CDR3 is 14 residues long. The V gene's germline CDR1 is DFQATT and CDR2 SNEGSKA (reference sequence).

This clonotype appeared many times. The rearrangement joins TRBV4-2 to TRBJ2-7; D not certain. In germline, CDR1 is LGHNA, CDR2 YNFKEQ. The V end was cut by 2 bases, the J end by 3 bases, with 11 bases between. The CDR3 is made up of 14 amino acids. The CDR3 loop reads CASSQPILGYEQYF. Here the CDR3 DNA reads TGTGCCAGCAGCCAACCTATTTTGGGCTACGAGCAGTACTTC.

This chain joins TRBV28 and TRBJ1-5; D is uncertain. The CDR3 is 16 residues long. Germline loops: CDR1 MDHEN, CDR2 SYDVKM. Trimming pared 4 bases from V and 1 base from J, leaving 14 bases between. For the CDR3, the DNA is TGTGCCAGCAGTTCCCCCTGGAAGGGAAGCAATCAGCCCCAGCATTTT. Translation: CASSSPWKGSNQPQHF.

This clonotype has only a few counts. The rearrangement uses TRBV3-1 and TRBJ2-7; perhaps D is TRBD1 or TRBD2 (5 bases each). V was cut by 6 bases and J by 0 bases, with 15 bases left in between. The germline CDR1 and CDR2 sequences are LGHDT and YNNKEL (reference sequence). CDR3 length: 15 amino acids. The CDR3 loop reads CASSPGTSSSYEQYF. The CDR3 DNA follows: TGTGCCAGCAGTCCTGGGACCTCGAGCTCCTACGAGCAGTACTTC.

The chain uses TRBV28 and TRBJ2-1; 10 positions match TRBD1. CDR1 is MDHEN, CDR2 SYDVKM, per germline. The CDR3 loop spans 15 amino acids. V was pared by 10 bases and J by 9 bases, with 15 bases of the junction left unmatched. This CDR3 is CATVTGGDFVGEQFF. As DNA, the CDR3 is TGTGCCACAGTGACAGGGGGCGATTTTGTTGGTGAGCAGTTCTTC.

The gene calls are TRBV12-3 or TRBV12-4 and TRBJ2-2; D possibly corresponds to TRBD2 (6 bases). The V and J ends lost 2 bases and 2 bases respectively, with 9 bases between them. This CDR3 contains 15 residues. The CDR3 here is CASSLWEVNTGELFF. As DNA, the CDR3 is TGTGCCAGCAGTTTATGGGAGGTTAACACCGGGGAGCTGTTTTTT.

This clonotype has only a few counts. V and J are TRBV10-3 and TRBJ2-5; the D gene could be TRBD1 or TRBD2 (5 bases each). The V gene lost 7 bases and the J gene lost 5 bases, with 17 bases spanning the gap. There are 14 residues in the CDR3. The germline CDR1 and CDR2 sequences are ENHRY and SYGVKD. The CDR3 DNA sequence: TGTGCCATCAAGGGGTCGGAGGACGGGGAGACCCAGTACTTC. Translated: CAIKGSEDGETQYF.

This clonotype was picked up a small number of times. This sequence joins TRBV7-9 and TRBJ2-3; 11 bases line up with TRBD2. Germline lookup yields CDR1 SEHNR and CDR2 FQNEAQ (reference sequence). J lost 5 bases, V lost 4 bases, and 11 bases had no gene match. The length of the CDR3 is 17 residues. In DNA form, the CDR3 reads TGTGCCAGCAGCTCTATGAAACCGGGACTAGCGGTAGATACGCAGTATTTT. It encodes CASSSMKPGLAVDTQYF.

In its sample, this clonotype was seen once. CDR3 DNA: TGTGCCAGCAGCAACGGTAGGGGTACGCAGTATTTT. Translated, it gives CASSNGRGTQYF. The J gene is TRBJ2-3, the V gene TRBV2, with a possible D match to TRBD1 (5 bases). Germline-derived CDR1 and CDR2 are SNHLY and FYNNEI. V lost 6 bases, J lost 8 bases, and 12 bases lay in between. The CDR3 runs 12 residues. The full variable domain, with the rest looked up from reference TRBV2 and TRBJ2-3, is EPEVTQTPSHQVTQMGQEVILRCVPISNHLYFYWYRQILGQKVEFLVSFYNNEISEKSEIFDDQFSVERPDGSNFTLKIRSTKLEDSAMYFCASSNGRGTQYFGPGTRLTVL.

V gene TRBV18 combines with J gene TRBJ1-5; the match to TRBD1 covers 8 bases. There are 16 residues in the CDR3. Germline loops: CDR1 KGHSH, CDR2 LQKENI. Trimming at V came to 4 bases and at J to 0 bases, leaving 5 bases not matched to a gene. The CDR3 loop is CASSQETGASNQPQHF. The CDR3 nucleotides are TGTGCCAGCTCACAAGAGACAGGGGCTAGCAATCAGCCCCAGCATTTT.

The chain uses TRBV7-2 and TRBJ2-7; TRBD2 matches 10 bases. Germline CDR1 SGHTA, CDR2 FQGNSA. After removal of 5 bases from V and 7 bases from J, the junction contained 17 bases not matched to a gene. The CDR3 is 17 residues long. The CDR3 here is CASSRSGLAGDGGEQYF. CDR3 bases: TGTGCCAGCAGCCGAAGTGGGCTAGCGGGAGATGGTGGAGAGCAGTACTTC.

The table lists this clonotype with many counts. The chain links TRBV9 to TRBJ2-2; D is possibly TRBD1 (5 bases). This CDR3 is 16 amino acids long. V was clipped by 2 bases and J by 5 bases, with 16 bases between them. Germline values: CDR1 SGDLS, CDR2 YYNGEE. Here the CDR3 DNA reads TGTGCCAGCAGCGTGGCACCTCGACAGATTACCGGGGAGCTGTTTTTT. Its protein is CASSVAPRQITGELFF.

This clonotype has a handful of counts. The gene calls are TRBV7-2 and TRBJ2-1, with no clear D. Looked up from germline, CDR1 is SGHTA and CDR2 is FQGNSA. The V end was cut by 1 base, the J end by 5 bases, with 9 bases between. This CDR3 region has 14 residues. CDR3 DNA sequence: TGTGCCAGCAGCTTAGTTCGGGCGGACAATGAGCAGTTCTTC. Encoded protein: CASSLVRADNEQFF.

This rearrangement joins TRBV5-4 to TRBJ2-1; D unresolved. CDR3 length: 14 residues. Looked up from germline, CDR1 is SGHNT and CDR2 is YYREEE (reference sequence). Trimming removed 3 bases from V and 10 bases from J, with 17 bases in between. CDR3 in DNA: TGTGCCAGCAGCTCCCCGGGCGAGTTCGGGGAGCAGTTCTTC. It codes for CASSSPGEFGEQFF.

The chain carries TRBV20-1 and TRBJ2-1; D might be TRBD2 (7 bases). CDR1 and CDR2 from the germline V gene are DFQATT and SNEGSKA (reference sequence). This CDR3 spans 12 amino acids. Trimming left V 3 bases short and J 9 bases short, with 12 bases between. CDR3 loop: CSASGGAGEQFF. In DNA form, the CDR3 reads TGCAGTGCTAGTGGGGGGGCGGGTGAGCAGTTCTTC.

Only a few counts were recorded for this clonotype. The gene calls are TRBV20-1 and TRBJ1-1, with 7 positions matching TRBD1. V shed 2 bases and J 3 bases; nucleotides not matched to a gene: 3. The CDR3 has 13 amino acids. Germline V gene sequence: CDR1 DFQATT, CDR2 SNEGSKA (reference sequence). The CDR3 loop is CSARQDRDTEAFF. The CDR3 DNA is TGCAGTGCTAGACAAGACAGGGACACTGAAGCTTTCTTT.

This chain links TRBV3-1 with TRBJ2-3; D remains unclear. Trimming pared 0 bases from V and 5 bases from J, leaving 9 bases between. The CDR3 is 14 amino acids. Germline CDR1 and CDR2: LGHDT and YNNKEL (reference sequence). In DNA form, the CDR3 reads TGTGCCAGCAGCCAAGATTTCGTTGGAGATACGCAGTATTTT. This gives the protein CASSQDFVGDTQYF.

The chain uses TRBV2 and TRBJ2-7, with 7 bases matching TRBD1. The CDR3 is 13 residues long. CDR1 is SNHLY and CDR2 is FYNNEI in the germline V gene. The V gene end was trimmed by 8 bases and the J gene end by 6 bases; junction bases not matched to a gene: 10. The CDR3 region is CASLQDRDREQYF. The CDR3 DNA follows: TGTGCCAGCTTACAAGACAGGGATCGCGAGCAGTACTTC.

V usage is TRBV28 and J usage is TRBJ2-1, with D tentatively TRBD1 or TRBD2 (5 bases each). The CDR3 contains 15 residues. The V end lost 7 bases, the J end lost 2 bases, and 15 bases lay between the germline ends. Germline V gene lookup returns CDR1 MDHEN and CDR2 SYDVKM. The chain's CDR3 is CASIGTVVTYNEQFF. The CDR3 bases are TGTGCCAGCATTGGGACCGTCGTAACCTACAATGAGCAGTTCTTC.

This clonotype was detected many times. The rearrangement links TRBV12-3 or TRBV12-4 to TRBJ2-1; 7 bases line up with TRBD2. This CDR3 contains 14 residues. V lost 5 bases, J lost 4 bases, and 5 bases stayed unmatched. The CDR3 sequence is CASSPSGQYNEQFF. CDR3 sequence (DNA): TGTGCCAGCAGTCCTAGCGGTCAATACAATGAGCAGTTCTTC.

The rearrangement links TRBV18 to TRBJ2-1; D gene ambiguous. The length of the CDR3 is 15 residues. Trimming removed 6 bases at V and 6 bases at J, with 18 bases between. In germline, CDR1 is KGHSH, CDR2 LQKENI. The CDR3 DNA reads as TGTGCCAGCTCTCCTGTAGTCGCGGTGTCCAATGAGCAGTTCTTC. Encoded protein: CASSPVVAVSNEQFF.